Presented here are 30 T cell receptor beta chains from one specimen sequenced in a study of blood T cell repertoires in COVID-19. Method: immunoSEQ multiplex PCR; TCRdb's copy keeps in-frame clones and lacks some. The sample carries around 140,000 clones, around 90% recorded once. Sample: PBMCs or T cells enriched from blood (not recorded which). These receptors came from a woman aged 40 to 50 who had been exposed to COVID-19.

CDR3 protein: CASSPIGQGRSYEQYF. As DNA, the CDR3 is TGTGCCAGCAGTCCAATCGGACAGGGGAGGTCCTACGAGCAGTACTTC. The V call is TRBV28, the J call TRBJ2-7, with 9 positions matching TRBD1. Germline CDR1 MDHEN, CDR2 SYDVKM. The CDR3 runs 16 residues. J gave up 1 base and V 5 bases, and 9 bases lay outside the gene matches.

The genes are TRBV7-3 and TRBJ2-2, with a possible D match to TRBD1 (5 bases). There are 15 residues in the CDR3. Germline CDR1 is SGHTA and CDR2 is FQGTGA. The V end lost 6 bases, the J end lost 6 bases, and 17 bases lay between the germline ends. For the CDR3, the DNA is TGTGCCAGCAGTCCCCTCGTGACAGTTGCCGGGGAGCTGTTTTTT. This codes for CASSPLVTVAGELFF.

The chain has TRBV5-1 and TRBJ1-6; 8 positions agree with TRBD1. There are 17 residues in the CDR3. The V gene end was trimmed by 5 bases and the J gene end by 0 bases; junction bases not matched to a gene: 7. Germline lookup yields CDR1 SGHRS and CDR2 YFSETQ. The CDR3 bases are TGCGCCAGCAGGAATACAGGGGGAGGCTCCTATAATTCACCCCTCCACTTT. As protein: CASRNTGGGSYNSPLHF.

This clone came up many times. This chain joins TRBV9 and TRBJ2-2; TRBD2 matches at 9 bases. CDR1 SGDLS and CDR2 YYNGEE come from the germline V gene. The CDR3 has 15 amino acids. J gave up 3 bases and V 0 bases, and 0 bases lay outside the gene matches. CDR3 in amino acids: CASSVVAGDTGELFF. The CDR3 bases are TGTGCCAGCAGCGTAGTAGCGGGGGACACCGGGGAGCTGTTTTTT.

A note on this clone: Other nucleotide sequences in the sample specify the same CDR3. The chain couples TRBV6-5 to TRBJ2-7; 11 bases align to TRBD2. Unmatched junction bases numbered 2, after V lost 0 bases and J lost 4 bases. Per germline, CDR1 MNHEY and CDR2 SVGAGI. The CDR3 has 15 amino acids. The CDR3 DNA follows: TGTGCCAGCAGTTACTCGGGGACTAGCGGATACGAGCAGTACTTC. Amino acid sequence: CASSYSGTSGYEQYF.

The rearrangement links TRBV21-1 to TRBJ1-6. TRBV21-1 is a listed pseudogene. This CDR3 spans 15 amino acids. The CDR3 coding sequence is TGTGCCGGAGGGGATGGGAGCTCCTATAATTCACCCCTCCACTTT. Its protein is CAGGDGSSYNSPLHF.

This chain links TRBV5-1 with TRBJ2-7; TRBD1 aligns across 7 bases. This CDR3 has 14 residues. V was pared by 5 bases and J by 4 bases, with 9 bases of the junction left unmatched. Germline values: CDR1 SGHRS, CDR2 YFSETQ. CDR3: CASRRGTDLYEQYF. DNA of the CDR3: TGCGCCAGCAGAAGAGGGACAGACCTTTACGAGCAGTACTTC.

The chain recombines TRBV13 with TRBJ2-7, with 10 bases lining up with TRBD2. The germline gives CDR1 PRHDT, CDR2 FYEKMQ (reference sequence). V dropped 5 bases and J dropped 3; count of bases not matched to a gene: 4. This CDR3 is built from 14 residues. The chain's CDR3 is CASSEGLANYEQYF. In DNA form, the CDR3 reads TGTGCCAGCAGCGAGGGACTAGCGAACTACGAGCAGTACTTC.

The J gene is TRBJ2-3, the V gene TRBV11-2; D not resolved. The CDR3 runs to 17 residues. Germline loops: CDR1 SGHAT, CDR2 FQNNGV. V dropped 1 base and J dropped 0 bases, with 14 bases sitting between them. The CDR3 spells CASSLAPFGSSTDTQYF. The DNA for the CDR3 is TGTGCCAGCAGCTTAGCCCCGTTTGGCAGTAGCACAGATACGCAGTATTTT.

This clone showed up just a few times. The chain couples TRBV6-5 to TRBJ2-1; 7 positions match TRBD1. The CDR3 totals 16 residues. Germline V gives CDR1 MNHEY, CDR2 SVGAGI. The J segment lost 4 bases and the V segment lost 0 bases, leaving 6 bases of the junction unmatched. This chain's CDR3 is CASSYSDRSPYNEQFF. CDR3 DNA: TGTGCCAGCAGTTACTCGGACAGGAGCCCTTACAATGAGCAGTTCTTC.

The chain recombines TRBV20-1 with TRBJ1-2; D remains ambiguous. V lost 6 bases, J lost 7 bases, and 6 bases lay in between. The CDR3 totals 9 residues. Germline CDR1 reads DFQATT; CDR2 reads SNEGSKA (reference sequence). CDR3 DNA sequence: TGCAGTGCAACCGGTGGCTACACCTTC. Protein sequence: CSATGGYTF.

The chain couples TRBV5-1 to TRBJ2-5, with a tentative D call TRBD1 (5 bases). The V end lost 4 bases, the J end lost 1 base, and 11 bases lay between the germline ends. The length of the CDR3 is 14 residues. Germline values: CDR1 SGHRS, CDR2 YFSETQ. The CDR3 protein is CASSSKGFQETQYF. In nucleotides, the CDR3 is TGCGCCAGCAGCAGTAAGGGGTTCCAAGAGACCCAGTACTTC.

The rearrangement joins TRBV19 to TRBJ1-4, with 11 positions matching TRBD1. In germline, CDR1 is LNHDA, CDR2 SQIVND (reference sequence). The V segment lost 10 bases and the J segment 6 bases; nucleotides outside the gene matches: 10. The CDR3 covers 15 residues. The CDR3 protein is CATVRTGGADEKLFF. The CDR3 nucleotides read TGTGCCACCGTCCGGACAGGGGGCGCGGATGAAAAACTGTTTTTT.

The genes are TRBV5-4 and TRBJ2-7; D is perhaps TRBD1 (5 bases). The CDR3 runs to 15 residues. V lost 2 bases and J 3 bases, leaving 15 bases between the germline ends. CDR1 is SGHNT and CDR2 is YYREEE in the germline V gene (reference sequence). DNA for the CDR3: TGTGCCAGCAGCTTTTCAGGGTCTAGGGTCTACGAGCAGTACTTC. As protein: CASSFSGSRVYEQYF.

The chain uses TRBV10-3 and TRBJ1-1, with 9 bases that match TRBD1. Trimming removed 6 bases from V and 7 bases from J; junction bases left unmatched: 9. The CDR3 runs 14 residues. Germline CDR1 and CDR2: ENHRY and SYGVKD. The CDR3 DNA reads TGTGCCATCAGCCCCACCGGACAGGGGAGTGAAGCTTTCTTT. As protein: CAISPTGQGSEAFF.

The chain links TRBV28 to TRBJ1-5; TRBD1 aligns across 8 bases. The CDR3 sequence is 14 residues long. Unmatched junction bases numbered 3, after V lost 3 bases and J lost 5 bases. Germline lookup yields CDR1 MDHEN and CDR2 SYDVKM. CDR3 bases: TGTGCCAGCAGTTTGGCGGACAGGGATCAGCCCCAGCATTTT. Encoded protein: CASSLADRDQPQHF. The variable domain in full, completed from reference TRBV28 and TRBJ1-5, reads DVKVTQSSRYLVKRTGEKVFLECVQDMDHENMFWYRQDPGLGLRLIYFSYDVKMKEKGDIPEGYSVSREKKERFSLILESASTNQTSMYLCASSLADRDQPQHFGDGTRLSIL.

The chain carries TRBV5-5 and TRBJ1-5; maybe TRBD1 (6 bases). There are 15 residues in the CDR3. Trimming pared 4 bases from V and 5 bases from J, leaving 16 bases between. Germline CDR1 SGHKS, CDR2 YYEKEE (reference sequence). The CDR3 is CASSLRTELDQPQHF. The CDR3 nucleotides are TGTGCCAGCAGCCTCCGGACAGAATTAGATCAGCCCCAGCATTTT.

The chain uses TRBV5-1 and TRBJ2-2; 7 bases agree with TRBD1. Per germline, CDR1 SGHRS and CDR2 YFSETQ. This CDR3 has 13 amino acids. J lost 5 bases, V lost 4 bases, and 2 bases had no gene match. The CDR3 region is CASSKGQTGELFF. The DNA for the CDR3 is TGCGCCAGCAGCAAGGGACAGACCGGGGAGCTGTTTTTT.

The genes are TRBV25-1 and TRBJ2-3, with D perhaps matching TRBD1 (6 bases). V was cut by 5 bases and J by 4 bases, with 10 bases left in between. The CDR3 totals 13 residues. Germline V gives CDR1 MGHDK, CDR2 SYGVNS. The CDR3 here is CASSRPGADTQYF. The CDR3 nucleotides read TGTGCCAGCAGTCGTCCAGGGGCAGATACGCAGTATTTT.

CDR3 nucleotides: TGTGCCAGTAGTATAGATCAAGCGGGGGGCTACGAGACCCAGTACTTC. Protein: CASSIDQAGGYETQYF. The chain recombines TRBV19 with TRBJ2-5, with 9 bases identical to TRBD2. The J segment lost 5 bases and the V segment lost 0 bases, leaving 7 bases of the junction unmatched. Germline V gene data show CDR1 as LNHDA and CDR2 as SQIVND (reference sequence). CDR3 length: 16 residues. Complete variable domain (other parts from reference TRBV19 and TRBJ2-5): DGGITQSPKYLFRKEGQNVTLSCEQNLNHDAMYWYRQDPGQGLRLIYYSQIVNDFQKGDIAEGYSVSREKKESFPLTVTSAQKNPTAFYLCASSIDQAGGYETQYFGPGTRLLVL.

The rearrangement links TRBV7-6 to TRBJ2-2, with 11 positions matching TRBD2. Trimming at V came to 4 bases and at J to 4 bases, leaving 2 bases not matched to a gene. Per the germline V gene, CDR1 is SGHVS and CDR2 is FNYEAQ. This CDR3 region has 15 residues. CDR3 amino acids: CASSSGLAGTGELFF. CDR3 sequence (DNA): TGTGCCAGCAGCTCAGGACTAGCGGGCACCGGGGAGCTGTTTTTT.

This clone has more than one count but fewer than ten. The rearrangement links TRBV6-1 to TRBJ1-1; the D gene is possibly TRBD1 (5 bases). Germline V gene lookup returns CDR1 MNHNS and CDR2 SASEGT. Trimming stripped 0 bases from V and 8 bases from J, with 10 bases between. The CDR3 is 13 amino acids. Here the CDR3 reads CASSEAGAGEAFF. DNA of the CDR3: TGTGCCAGCAGTGAAGCAGGGGCTGGGGAAGCTTTCTTT.

The V gene is TRBV28, the J gene TRBJ2-5; D remains unclear. The CDR3 consists of 12 residues. The germline V and J ends were trimmed by 5 bases and 5 bases, with 9 bases remaining between them. Germline V gene lookup returns CDR1 MDHEN and CDR2 SYDVKM. Here the CDR3 DNA reads TGTGCCAGCAGTCTAGTGCAGGAGACCCAGTACTTC. Amino acids: CASSLVQETQYF.

The chain couples TRBV11-2 to TRBJ2-1, with a tentative D call TRBD1 (6 bases). The V end was cut by 4 bases, the J end by 5 bases, with 18 bases between. Germline V lookup: CDR1 SGHAT, CDR2 FQNNGV. CDR3 length: 16 amino acids. The CDR3: CASSSNRDIRHNEQFF. CDR3 DNA sequence: TGTGCCAGCAGCTCCAACCGGGACATACGCCACAATGAGCAGTTCTTC.

This clone has just one count. This chain joins TRBV4-3 and TRBJ2-1; a weak D match, TRBD2 (5 bases). The CDR3 contains 16 residues. The V end was cut by 5 bases, the J end by 3 bases, with 17 bases between. The germline CDR1 and CDR2 sequences are LGHNA and YSLEER. For the CDR3, the DNA is TGCGCCAGCAGCGCCAGTGGAGCGGAGATCTACAATGAGCAGTTCTTC. Translating gives CASSASGAEIYNEQFF.

The rearrangement links TRBV7-6 to TRBJ2-7, with a possible D match to TRBD1 (6 bases). CDR3 length: 14 amino acids. Germline V gene lookup returns CDR1 SGHVS and CDR2 FNYEAQ. V was trimmed by 1 base and J by 4 bases, leaving 11 bases between them. CDR3 loop: CASSLVGQNYEQYF. DNA of the CDR3: TGTGCCAGCAGCTTAGTTGGACAGAATTACGAGCAGTACTTC.

The rearrangement uses TRBV6-5 and TRBJ1-5, with 10 bases lining up with TRBD1. The CDR3 length is 15 residues. Germline V gene sequence: CDR1 MNHEY, CDR2 SVGAGI. The junction had 3 bases not matched to a gene; V was cut back by 6 bases and J by 1 base. The CDR3 region is CASRRDRGSNQPQHF. CDR3 nucleotide sequence: TGTGCCAGCAGGAGGGACAGGGGCAGCAATCAGCCCCAGCATTTT.

This clone was detected only once. The DNA for the CDR3 is TGTGCCAGCAGTTTTCCGACTAGCGGCCACGAGCAGTACTTC. Amino acid sequence: CASSFPTSGHEQYF. V usage is TRBV28 and J usage is TRBJ2-7; 9 bases agree with TRBD2. This CDR3 is 14 amino acids long. V lost 3 bases, J lost 5 bases, and 5 bases stayed unmatched. CDR1 and CDR2 (germline): MDHEN, SYDVKM.

The rearrangement uses TRBV5-6 and TRBJ2-7, with D possibly matching TRBD2 (6 bases). V lost 4 bases and J lost 3, with 11 bases in between. This CDR3 contains 13 residues. Germline V CDR1 and CDR2: SGHDT, YYEEEE. The CDR3 here is CASSTGTHYEQYF. In DNA form, the CDR3 reads TGTGCCAGCAGCACCGGGACTCACTACGAGCAGTACTTC.

The chain combines TRBV28 with TRBJ1-6; possible D gene TRBD1, 6 bases. V was clipped by 6 bases and J by 8 bases, with 17 bases between them. This CDR3 has 15 residues. The V gene's germline CDR1 is MDHEN and CDR2 SYDVKM. The CDR3 reads CASSRGDTSYSPLHF. CDR3 DNA: TGTGCCAGCAGCCGTGGGGACACTTCTTATTCACCCCTCCACTTT.